Each of the 31 T cell receptor beta chains below was sequenced from the same sample in a study of T cells in Graves' hyperthyroidism and ophthalmopathy. TCR beta CDR3 regions were amplified from RNA transcripts. In the first-round RT-PCR of the TCR CDR3, the HTBI primer set was used. TCRdb ran MiXCR on the multiplex PCR reads and lists one entry per CDR3 protein. Of 250,000 or so distinct CDR3 sequences listed, about a sixth are singletons. The sequenced sample was blood. The receptors shown here come from a young woman with Graves' ophthalmopathy.

V gene TRBV19 combines with J gene TRBJ2-1; D gene ambiguous. CDR3 length: 15 residues. Germline values: CDR1 LNHDA, CDR2 SQIVND (reference sequence). With 1 base removed from V and 7 bases from J, the gap between germline ends came to 14 bases. CDR3 protein: CASSIVLEGGNEQFF. CDR3 sequence (DNA): TGTGCCAGTAGTATAGTCCTAGAAGGTGGTAATGAGCAGTTCTTC.

This clonotype has a count of ten or more. The chain has TRBV15 and TRBJ1-1, with unresolved D. The V and J ends lost 2 bases and 0 bases respectively, with 7 bases between them. Germline V CDR1 and CDR2: LNHNV, YYDKDF (reference sequence). CDR3 length: 14 residues. The chain's CDR3 is CATSRKTVNTEAFF. DNA of the CDR3: TGTGCCACCAGCAGAAAGACGGTGAACACTGAAGCTTTCTTT.

This clonotype showed up many times. The V call is TRBV12-3 or TRBV12-4, the J call TRBJ2-1, with TRBD2 identical over 8 bases. This CDR3 spans 11 amino acids. The ends lost 10 bases at V and 11 bases at J; junction bases unmatched: 7. The CDR3 DNA reads TGTGCCACGACGGGGGGGGACCAGCAGTTCTTC. Amino acids: CATTGGDQQFF.

This clonotype has ten or more counts. The genes are TRBV18 and TRBJ1-4; D may be TRBD1 (6 bases). This CDR3 has 15 residues. V lost 4 bases and J 0 bases, leaving 9 bases between the germline ends. Germline V gene sequence: CDR1 KGHSH, CDR2 LQKENI. As DNA, the CDR3 is TGTGCCAGCTCACAAACAGGGCCAACTAATGAAAAACTGTTTTTT. The encoded protein is CASSQTGPTNEKLFF.

There are a few counts of this clonotype. This chain links TRBV10-2 with TRBJ2-2; tentatively, D is TRBD1 (6 bases). V was pared by 6 bases and J by 6 bases, with 11 bases between. The CDR3 sequence is 13 residues long. Germline lookup yields CDR1 WSHSY and CDR2 SAAADI. CDR3 region: CASRTGSAGELFF. DNA of the CDR3: TGCGCCAGCAGAACAGGGTCGGCCGGGGAGCTGTTTTTT.

This clonotype was seen repeatedly, ten times or more. The CDR3 reads CASSLQGSSGANVLTF. In nucleotides, the CDR3 is TGTGCCAGCAGTTTACAGGGGAGCTCTGGGGCCAACGTCCTGACTTTC. The V call is TRBV27, the J call TRBJ2-6; perhaps TRBD1 as D (6 bases). V lost 2 bases to trimming and J lost 0 bases, with 8 bases between them. The CDR3 loop spans 16 amino acids. The germline gives CDR1 MNHEY, CDR2 SMNVEV (reference sequence).

This clonotype came up a few times. The chain uses TRBV13 and TRBJ2-2; D not certain. Trimming removed 3 bases from V and 2 bases from J, with 10 bases in between. Germline CDR1 is PRHDT and CDR2 is FYEKMQ (reference sequence). The CDR3 totals 15 residues. The CDR3 region has the DNA TGTGCCAGCAGCTTTTGGGTAGAAAACACCGGGGAGCTGTTTTTT. It yields the protein CASSFWVENTGELFF.

This clonotype was found many times. The chain is built from TRBV29-1 and TRBJ1-2; 9 positions agree with TRBD1. CDR3 length: 14 amino acids. The V gene end was trimmed by 3 bases and the J gene end by 2 bases; junction bases not matched to a gene: 4. Per germline, CDR1 SQVTM and CDR2 ANQGSEA. CDR3 in DNA: TGCAGCGTTGAGTCCGGACAGGGGAACTATGGCTACACCTTC. It specifies CSVESGQGNYGYTF.

This clonotype was detected many times. The chain recombines TRBV6-1 with TRBJ2-1; 15 bases line up with TRBD2. This CDR3 region has 14 residues. After removal of 6 bases from V and 12 bases from J, the junction contained 6 bases not matched to a gene. Germline V gene data show CDR1 as MNHNS and CDR2 as SASEGT. The chain's CDR3 is CASSRTSGRVTQFF. The CDR3, as DNA: TGTGCCAGCAGCAGGACTAGCGGGAGGGTGACGCAGTTCTTC.

This clonotype was seen repeatedly, ten times or more. The chain couples TRBV20-1 to TRBJ2-7; 9 bases agree with TRBD1. Trimming removed 2 bases from V and 5 bases from J; junction bases left unmatched: 7. CDR3 length: 14 residues. Per the germline V gene, CDR1 is DFQATT and CDR2 is SNEGSKA (reference sequence). The CDR3 here is CSARIPTGGDEQYF. The CDR3 DNA reads TGCAGTGCTAGAATCCCGACAGGGGGGGACGAGCAGTACTTC.

This clonotype occurred many times. The rearrangement uses TRBV2 and TRBJ1-1, with 8 positions matching TRBD1. In germline, CDR1 is SNHLY, CDR2 FYNNEI. The CDR3 length is 15 residues. With V trimmed by 3 bases and J by 2 bases, 5 bases remained unmatched. CDR3 sequence (DNA): TGTGCCAGCAGTGACAGGGGGCTTCTTAACACTGAAGCTTTCTTT. Its protein product is CASSDRGLLNTEAFF.

This clonotype was detected ten times or more. The chain is built from TRBV3-1 and TRBJ2-2; D is uncertain. This CDR3 is 14 amino acids long. Trimming pared 1 base from V and 5 bases from J, leaving 8 bases between. Germline V gene sequence: CDR1 LGHDT, CDR2 YNNKEL (reference sequence). CDR3 region: CASSQVTGTGELFF. The DNA of the CDR3 is TGTGCCAGCAGCCAAGTAACCGGGACCGGGGAGCTGTTTTTT.

This clonotype was found many times. As DNA, the CDR3 is TGTGCCACCAGTGATCCGACTAGCGCACCCTACAATGAGCAGTTCTTC. Residues: CATSDPTSAPYNEQFF. The chain has TRBV24-1 and TRBJ2-1; TRBD2 matches at 8 bases. The V segment lost 3 bases and the J segment 2 bases; nucleotides outside the gene matches: 5. The V gene's germline CDR1 is KGHDR and CDR2 SFDVKD. The CDR3 covers 16 residues.

This clonotype has ten or more counts. J is TRBJ1-1 and V is TRBV15; perhaps TRBD1 as D (6 bases). The V gene lost 0 bases and the J gene lost 4 bases, with 12 bases spanning the gap. The CDR3 length is 15 residues. The germline V gene has CDR1 LNHNV and CDR2 YYDKDF (reference sequence). The CDR3 spells CATSRDVQGFTEAFF. The CDR3 bases are TGTGCCACCAGCAGAGATGTACAGGGTTTCACTGAAGCTTTCTTT.

V gene TRBV7-9 combines with J gene TRBJ2-1, with D uncertain. V lost 4 bases and J 6 bases, leaving 7 bases between the germline ends. CDR3 size: 12 residues. Germline CDR1 reads SEHNR; CDR2 reads FQNEAQ (reference sequence). This CDR3 reads CASSSPRNEQFF. The CDR3 DNA follows: TGTGCCAGCAGCTCCCCTCGCAATGAGCAGTTCTTC.

Remarks on this clonotype: Since a much larger clone is just one base distant, this may be a read error. The rearrangement links TRBV10-3 to TRBJ1-3; 9 bases map to TRBD1. CDR3 length: 15 residues. Germline assignment: CDR1 ENHRY and CDR2 SYGVKD. V was clipped by 2 bases and J by 3 bases; unmatched bases: 2. The DNA for the CDR3 is TGTGCCATCAGTGAGGGACAGGGGATTGGAAACACCATATATTTT. This sequence encodes CAISEGQGIGNTIYF.

This clonotype was counted ten times or more. The chain links TRBV19 to TRBJ2-5; perhaps TRBD2 as D (5 bases). The CDR3 length is 16 residues. V lost 3 bases to trimming and J lost 2 bases, with 16 bases between them. Germline lookup yields CDR1 LNHDA and CDR2 SQIVND (reference sequence). Here the CDR3 reads CASSIIHGRAQETQYF. The CDR3, as DNA: TGTGCCAGTAGTATTATTCATGGGCGGGCGCAAGAGACCCAGTACTTC.

This clonotype was observed many times. The V call is TRBV27, the J call TRBJ1-2; TRBD1 matches 9 bases. The length of the CDR3 is 19 residues. Germline V lookup: CDR1 MNHEY, CDR2 SMNVEV (reference sequence). After removal of 5 bases from V and 3 bases from J, the junction contained 19 bases not matched to a gene. CDR3 bases: TGTGCCAGCAGTCTCCACAGGACAGGGGCGGTTGGTCGTGACTATGGCTACACCTTC. Translation: CASSLHRTGAVGRDYGYTF.

This clonotype was seen more than once but under ten times. The chain combines TRBV9 with TRBJ1-1; D gene uncertain. V lost 0 bases, J lost 8 bases, and 11 bases lay in between. The V gene's germline CDR1 is SGDLS and CDR2 YYNGEE. The CDR3 is made up of 13 amino acids. In nucleotides, the CDR3 is TGTGCCAGCAGCGTAGGTCCCACAGCAGAAGCTTTCTTT. Translating gives CASSVGPTAEAFF.

This rearrangement joins TRBV5-1 to TRBJ1-1; perhaps TRBD1 as D (5 bases). Germline lookup yields CDR1 SGHRS and CDR2 YFSETQ. The CDR3 runs to 13 residues. Trimming shortened V by 6 bases and J by 1 base, and 10 bases separated the two germline ends. The CDR3: CASTWGTNTEAFF. The CDR3 DNA reads as TGCGCCAGCACGTGGGGGACGAACACTGAAGCTTTCTTT.

This clonotype showed up many times. J is TRBJ1-1 and V is TRBV28; 8 bases line up with TRBD1. The CDR3 loop spans 14 amino acids. CDR1 is MDHEN and CDR2 is SYDVKM in the germline V gene. V dropped 9 bases and J dropped 5; count of bases not matched to a gene: 11. The CDR3 spells CASSTGAGWTEAFF. The CDR3 DNA follows: TGTGCCAGTTCGACAGGGGCGGGTTGGACTGAAGCTTTCTTT. Filled out from reference TRBV28 and TRBJ1-1, the complete variable domain reads DVKVTQSSRYLVKRTGEKVFLECVQDMDHENMFWYRQDPGLGLRLIYFSYDVKMKEKGDIPEGYSVSREKKERFSLILESASTNQTSMYLCASSTGAGWTEAFFGQGTRLTVV.

Here the CDR3 DNA reads TGTGCCAGCGCCTACCCAGCGGGAGGGATTTACGAGCAGTACTTC. As protein: CASAYPAGGIYEQYF. This chain uses TRBV5-6 with TRBJ2-7; 10 positions match TRBD2. This CDR3 spans 15 amino acids. Germline values: CDR1 SGHDT, CDR2 YYEEEE. V trimming: 7 bases; J trimming: 4 bases; junction bases outside the gene matches: 11.

This clonotype was detected many times. V and J are TRBV20-1 and TRBJ2-7; no reliable D call. CDR3 length: 14 residues. Between the trimmed V and J ends, which lost 4 bases and 5 bases, there was a span of 18 bases. Looked up from germline, CDR1 is DFQATT and CDR2 is SNEGSKA (reference sequence). The CDR3 reads CSANTDAGTDEQYF. The CDR3 DNA reads TGCAGTGCTAATACGGACGCCGGAACCGACGAGCAGTACTTC.

This clonotype came up a few times. The chain joins TRBV20-1 to TRBJ1-1, with a weak D call TRBD1 (5 bases). V was pared by 3 bases and J by 3 bases, with 20 bases between. Germline CDR1 DFQATT, CDR2 SNEGSKA (reference sequence). The CDR3 length is 16 residues. The CDR3 region is CSARAGGGLLDTEAFF. CDR3 DNA sequence: TGCAGTGCTAGGGCAGGCGGGGGTTTGTTGGACACTGAAGCTTTCTTT.

This clonotype occurred many times. The V gene is TRBV27, the J gene TRBJ2-7; the D gene is possibly TRBD1 (7 bases). V was clipped by 5 bases and J by 6 bases, with 17 bases between them. The CDR3 contains 14 residues. Germline V gives CDR1 MNHEY, CDR2 SMNVEV (reference sequence). The CDR3 is CASSPRQGGSEQYF. DNA for the CDR3: TGTGCCAGCAGTCCACGACAGGGAGGTAGCGAGCAGTACTTC.

This clonotype occurred many times. V usage is TRBV4-3 and J usage is TRBJ2-5, with D perhaps TRBD1 (6 bases). V was trimmed by 0 bases and J by 5 bases, leaving 13 bases between them. This CDR3 has 15 amino acids. Germline V gene sequence: CDR1 LGHNA, CDR2 YSLEER. For the CDR3, the DNA is TGCGCCAGCAGCCAAGAGTGGGGGCGCGGTGAGACCCAGTACTTC. Translated, it gives CASSQEWGRGETQYF.

This clonotype was recorded many times. The genes are TRBV12-3 or TRBV12-4 and TRBJ2-3; D is possibly TRBD2 (6 bases). Trimming cost V 4 bases and J 6 bases, with 8 bases left between them. The CDR3 extends over 12 amino acids. The CDR3 bases are TGTGCCAGCAGTTGGGGGGTTGATACGCAGTATTTT. Amino acids: CASSWGVDTQYF.

This clonotype has a count of ten or more. The gene calls are TRBV7-9 and TRBJ2-5; 9 nucleotides align to TRBD2. The CDR3 extends over 16 amino acids. Germline CDR1 SEHNR, CDR2 FQNEAQ (reference sequence). J was trimmed by 5 bases and V by 1 base; bases with no gene match: 8. The CDR3 region has the DNA TGTGCCAGCAGCTTAGTGCGCGGGAGGGCCCCCGAGACCCAGTACTTC. Translated: CASSLVRGRAPETQYF.

This clonotype came up many times. V is TRBV28 and J is TRBJ1-1, with a possible D match to TRBD1 (5 bases). Germline V gene lookup returns CDR1 MDHEN and CDR2 SYDVKM. This CDR3 contains 15 residues. V lost 7 bases and J 2 bases, leaving 17 bases between the germline ends. This CDR3 is CASTAGPFRNTEAFF. CDR3 DNA sequence: TGTGCCAGCACCGCGGGGCCGTTTAGAAACACTGAAGCTTTCTTT.

This clonotype occurred many times. The chain couples TRBV12-3 or TRBV12-4 to TRBJ2-2; TRBD2 might be the D (5 bases). V lost 7 bases and J 5 bases, leaving 20 bases between the germline ends. The CDR3 spans 16 residues. This CDR3 reads CASTPPRGSLTGELFF. The CDR3 DNA is TGTGCCAGCACCCCCCCCCGGGGTAGCTTGACCGGGGAGCTGTTTTTT.

In this sample, this clonotype turned up many times. The rearrangement joins TRBV2 to TRBJ1-1; 8 bases agree with TRBD1. V shed 6 bases, J shed 5 bases, and the junction held 8 bases outside the gene matches. The length of the CDR3 is 14 residues. CDR1 and CDR2 (germline): SNHLY, FYNNEI. For the CDR3, the DNA is TGTGCCAGCAGCAAAGACAGGGGAGTGACTGAAGCTTTCTTT. This translates into CASSKDRGVTEAFF.